This T cell receptor (beta chain) was obtained from a study of cytomegalovirus exposure and HLA in healthy donors. As regards this clone: Antigen specificity is unknown.

Study-level points and caveats: Later on, an analysis tied 15,000 to 20,000 TCR beta sequences to HLA alleles at 0.05 false discovery rate.

13 Jbeta primers and 60 Vbeta primers were used for the PCR. The repertoire was sequenced with immunoSEQ multiplex PCR; TCRdb's copy has only in-frame clones and lacks some. Of about 180,000 clones listed, almost 80% are singletons. Trimming at V came to 3 bases and at J to 5 bases, leaving 4 bases not matched to a gene. CDR1 is LNHDA, CDR2 SQIVND, per germline (reference sequence). The CDR3 loop spans 14 amino acids. The study sampled nominally healthy donors, though unrecorded immune exposures were likely. Sample: PBMCs. The rearrangement joins TRBV19 to TRBJ2-7; 10 nucleotides line up with TRBD2. The sequence derives from a man aged 30-40 years in good health and CMV-seronegative. The CDR3, as DNA: TGTGCCAGTAGTATCCAGACTAGCGGGCACGAGCAGTACTTC. This codes for CASSIQTSGHEQYF.